These T cell receptor beta chains were read from a single sample in a study of T cell responses to AZD1222 COVID-19 vaccine. Profiled with immunoSEQ multiplex PCR; TCRdb holds only in-frame clones, not every one. This sample has about 130,000 clones, with roughly 80% found just once. The sequencing here drew on peripheral blood, taken on day 0 of AZD1222 vaccination. The origin of the receptors is an adult in good health. The CDR3 runs from the conserved cysteine through the conserved F or W. Each record gives: V gene, clone size, D gene, J gene, CDR3 DNA, CDR3 protein. The D gene is left open where the match is weak. Only some rows state a clone size, as once, few, many or a class for expanded clones.

v_call: TRBV5-1
clone_size: .
d_call: TRBD1
j_call: TRBJ1-6
cdr3_nt: TGCGCCAGCAACCCCGGACAGGGGAGAAATTCACCCCTCCACTTT
cdr3_aa: CASNPGQGRNSPLHF

v_call: TRBV5-1
clone_size: .
d_call: .
j_call: TRBJ1-5
cdr3_nt: TGCGCCAGCAGCCTGTCTGGGCAGGGAGGACAGCCCCAGCATTTT
cdr3_aa: CASSLSGQGGQPQHF

v_call: TRBV28
clone_size: .
d_call: .
j_call: TRBJ1-2
cdr3_nt: TGTGCCAGCAGTTTACCAGGGAGCGGGTATGGCTACACCTTC
cdr3_aa: CASSLPGSGYGYTF

v_call: TRBV25-1
clone_size: .
d_call: TRBD2
j_call: TRBJ2-7
cdr3_nt: TGTGCCAGCAGTAATCGGGGGGGAGGCTCCTACGAGCAGTACTTC
cdr3_aa: CASSNRGGGSYEQYF

v_call: TRBV2
clone_size: .
d_call: .
j_call: TRBJ2-7
cdr3_nt: TGTGCCAGCAGACTACAGGGTTTCCCTACCTACGAGCAGTACTTC
cdr3_aa: CASRLQGFPTYEQYF

v_call: TRBV6-4
clone_size: .
d_call: .
j_call: TRBJ1-2
cdr3_nt: TGTGCCAGCAGGTCAGGGCAGAACTATGGCTACACCTTC
cdr3_aa: CASRSGQNYGYTF

v_call: TRBV30
clone_size: few
d_call: TRBD1
j_call: TRBJ1-6
cdr3_nt: TGTGCCTGGTGGGACAGGGATGGTTCACCCCTCCACTTT
cdr3_aa: CAWWDRDGSPLHF

v_call: TRBV27
clone_size: .
d_call: .
j_call: TRBJ1-1
cdr3_nt: TGTGCCAGCAGTTTATTCCAGGGGAGGCCTGAAGCTTTCTTT
cdr3_aa: CASSLFQGRPEAFF

v_call: TRBV7-9
clone_size: .
d_call: .
j_call: TRBJ2-1
cdr3_nt: TGTGCCAGCAGCTTCGGACAGAATGCAAACAATGAGCAGTTCTTC
cdr3_aa: CASSFGQNANNEQFF

v_call: TRBV7-3
clone_size: .
d_call: TRBD2
j_call: TRBJ2-1
cdr3_nt: TGTGCCAGCAGCCCTTCCCCTGCCGTCAGCGGGGGGTACAATGAGCAGTTCTTC
cdr3_aa: CASSPSPAVSGGYNEQFF

v_call: TRBV9
clone_size: .
d_call: .
j_call: TRBJ2-2
cdr3_nt: TGTGCCAGCAGCGTAGATCCTTTTACCTCCACCGGGGAGCTGTTTTTT
cdr3_aa: CASSVDPFTSTGELFF

v_call: TRBV2
clone_size: .
d_call: .
j_call: TRBJ2-1
cdr3_nt: TGTGCCAGCGGCCTCAATGAGCAGTTCTTC
cdr3_aa: CASGLNEQFF

v_call: TRBV5-4
clone_size: .
d_call: TRBD1
j_call: TRBJ1-5
cdr3_nt: TGTGCCAGCAGCTTTTATGCAGGGGGCAGCAATCAGCCCCAGCATTTT
cdr3_aa: CASSFYAGGSNQPQHF

v_call: TRBV13
clone_size: .
d_call: .
j_call: TRBJ1-2
cdr3_nt: TGTGCCAGCAGCTTAGGGGCCAGACTCTATGGCTACACCTTC
cdr3_aa: CASSLGARLYGYTF

v_call: TRBV3-1/TRBV3-2
clone_size: .
d_call: .
j_call: TRBJ2-3
cdr3_nt: TGTGCCAGCAGCCTTCGGTCCACAGATACGCAGTATTTT
cdr3_aa: CASSLRSTDTQYF

v_call: TRBV2
clone_size: once
d_call: .
j_call: TRBJ1-6
cdr3_nt: TGTGCCAGCAGTGAAACGAATTCACCCCTCCACTTT
cdr3_aa: CASSETNSPLHF

v_call: TRBV5-6
clone_size: .
d_call: TRBD1
j_call: TRBJ2-7
cdr3_nt: TGTGCCAGCAGCCCGACAGGGGGGGGCACGAACTACGAGCAGTACTTC
cdr3_aa: CASSPTGGGTNYEQYF

v_call: TRBV7-8
clone_size: .
d_call: .
j_call: TRBJ1-2
cdr3_nt: TGTGCCAGCAGCTTAGCGAAGGGTAGCTATGGCTACACCTTC
cdr3_aa: CASSLAKGSYGYTF

v_call: TRBV19
clone_size: .
d_call: .
j_call: TRBJ1-2
cdr3_nt: TGTGCCAGTAGTCTCCGGGCCAGTGCTAACTATGGCTACACCTTC
cdr3_aa: CASSLRASANYGYTF

v_call: TRBV7-2
clone_size: once
d_call: .
j_call: TRBJ1-1
cdr3_nt: TGTGCCAGCAGCCGCACGGGGGGGAACACTGAAGCTTTCTTT
cdr3_aa: CASSRTGGNTEAFF

v_call: TRBV6-5
clone_size: .
d_call: .
j_call: TRBJ1-6
cdr3_nt: TGTGCCAGCAGTTCAGGACGGATCGATAATTCACCCCTCCACTTT
cdr3_aa: CASSSGRIDNSPLHF

v_call: TRBV10-2
clone_size: few
d_call: .
j_call: TRBJ2-7
cdr3_nt: TGCGCCAGTACGTTAACATCCAGCTCCTACGAGCAGTACTTC
cdr3_aa: CASTLTSSSYEQYF

v_call: TRBV5-1
clone_size: .
d_call: TRBD1
j_call: TRBJ1-6
cdr3_nt: TGCGCCAGCAGCTTGGGGACAGGGGAAGGTTCACCCCTCCACTTT
cdr3_aa: CASSLGTGEGSPLHF

v_call: TRBV19
clone_size: .
d_call: TRBD1
j_call: TRBJ2-7
cdr3_nt: TGTGCCAGTAGTACCCGGACAGGTGGCGAGCAGTACTTC
cdr3_aa: CASSTRTGGEQYF

v_call: TRBV5-1
clone_size: .
d_call: .
j_call: TRBJ1-2
cdr3_nt: TGCGCCAGCAGCTTGGATCCGGGGGGCGCAAATGGCTACACCTTC
cdr3_aa: CASSLDPGGANGYTF

v_call: TRBV9
clone_size: .
d_call: TRBD2
j_call: TRBJ2-1
cdr3_nt: TGTGCCAGCAGCGTAGGTTTGGCGGGGGGGCAGAATGAGCAGTTCTTC
cdr3_aa: CASSVGLAGGQNEQFF

v_call: TRBV28
clone_size: .
d_call: .
j_call: TRBJ2-7
cdr3_nt: TGTGCCAGCAGTACAACGGGACGGTCCAGCTCCTACGAGCAGTACTTC
cdr3_aa: CASSTTGRSSSYEQYF

v_call: TRBV5-6
clone_size: once
d_call: TRBD1
j_call: TRBJ1-5
cdr3_nt: TGTGCCAGCAGCTTGGAGGGGGCTGGTCGAGTTGGCAATCAGCCCCAGCATTTT
cdr3_aa: CASSLEGAGRVGNQPQHF

v_call: TRBV24-1
clone_size: .
d_call: TRBD2
j_call: TRBJ2-1
cdr3_nt: TGTGCCACCAGTGATCTTACGACTAGCGGGGGGGCACCGCAGTTCTTC
cdr3_aa: CATSDLTTSGGAPQFF

v_call: TRBV3-1/TRBV3-2
clone_size: .
d_call: .
j_call: TRBJ1-5
cdr3_nt: TGTGCCAGCAGCCAAGATGGAACAGTTAATCAGCCCCAGCATTTT
cdr3_aa: CASSQDGTVNQPQHF

v_call: TRBV5-1
clone_size: .
d_call: .
j_call: TRBJ2-1
cdr3_nt: TGCGCCAGCAGCTTAGGTCAATTGTACAATGAGCAGTTCTTC
cdr3_aa: CASSLGQLYNEQFF

v_call: TRBV5-5
clone_size: .
d_call: TRBD1
j_call: TRBJ2-1
cdr3_nt: TGTGCCAGCAGCTTGGGAACAGGGGGATCCTACAATGAGCAGTTCTTC
cdr3_aa: CASSLGTGGSYNEQFF

v_call: TRBV25-1
clone_size: .
d_call: TRBD1
j_call: TRBJ2-1
cdr3_nt: TGTGCCAGGGATGTAGGGACAGTAAGGAATGAGCAGTTCTTC
cdr3_aa: CARDVGTVRNEQFF

v_call: TRBV6-5
clone_size: .
d_call: TRBD1
j_call: TRBJ1-5
cdr3_nt: TGTGCCAGCAGTTCCGGGACAGGTGGGGCTTTGATTCCCCAGCATTTT
cdr3_aa: CASSSGTGGALIPQHF

v_call: TRBV28
clone_size: .
d_call: .
j_call: TRBJ1-5
cdr3_nt: TGTGCCAGCAGTTCAAGTTTGGGTCAGCCCCAGCATTTT
cdr3_aa: CASSSSLGQPQHF

v_call: TRBV5-1
clone_size: once
d_call: .
j_call: TRBJ1-3
cdr3_nt: TGCGCCAGCAGCCTGGTGGGCCTCTCTGGAAACACCATATATTTT
cdr3_aa: CASSLVGLSGNTIYF

v_call: TRBV24-1
clone_size: .
d_call: .
j_call: TRBJ2-1
cdr3_nt: TGTGCCACCAGTCGCGGCAGGGAGTACAATGAGCAGTTCTTC
cdr3_aa: CATSRGREYNEQFF

v_call: TRBV27
clone_size: .
d_call: TRBD1
j_call: TRBJ2-2
cdr3_nt: TGTGCCAGCAACAGGGGGCATACCGGGGAGCTGTTTTTT
cdr3_aa: CASNRGHTGELFF

v_call: TRBV10-2
clone_size: .
d_call: .
j_call: TRBJ1-2
cdr3_nt: TGCGCCAGCAGTGAGTCGAGTCAGGGAAACTATGGCTACACCTTC
cdr3_aa: CASSESSQGNYGYTF

v_call: TRBV27
clone_size: few
d_call: .
j_call: TRBJ2-2
cdr3_nt: TGTGCCAGCAGTTTAAGAGGGGGCACCGGGGAGCTGTTTTTT
cdr3_aa: CASSLRGGTGELFF

v_call: TRBV19
clone_size: .
d_call: .
j_call: TRBJ1-4
cdr3_nt: TGTGCCAGTAGTATACTGATGGCAACTAATGAAAAACTGTTTTTT
cdr3_aa: CASSILMATNEKLFF

v_call: TRBV11-3
clone_size: few
d_call: TRBD2
j_call: TRBJ2-3
cdr3_nt: TGTGCCAGCAGCTTAAGCGGGGGGAGCACAGATACGCAGTATTTT
cdr3_aa: CASSLSGGSTDTQYF

v_call: TRBV7-2
clone_size: .
d_call: .
j_call: TRBJ2-7
cdr3_nt: TGTGCCAGCAGCTTAGACCAGGTACGCGAGCAGTACTTC
cdr3_aa: CASSLDQVREQYF

v_call: TRBV28
clone_size: .
d_call: .
j_call: TRBJ2-7
cdr3_nt: TGTGCCAGCGGTTGGAACGAGCAGTACTTC
cdr3_aa: CASGWNEQYF

v_call: TRBV28
clone_size: .
d_call: .
j_call: TRBJ1-2
cdr3_nt: TGTGCCAGCAGGGGGCCGCCGCTCTCTAACTATGGCTACACCTTC
cdr3_aa: CASRGPPLSNYGYTF

v_call: TRBV30
clone_size: .
d_call: .
j_call: TRBJ2-7
cdr3_nt: TGTGCCCTGGACGTAAGCTCCTACGAGCAGTACTTC
cdr3_aa: CALDVSSYEQYF

v_call: TRBV24-1
clone_size: .
d_call: TRBD1
j_call: TRBJ1-5
cdr3_nt: TGTGCCACCAGAGCAGCAGGGGGGAATCAGCCCCAGCATTTT
cdr3_aa: CATRAAGGNQPQHF